Below are 28 T cell receptor beta chains sequenced from a single sample in a study of blood T cell repertoires in COVID-19 (dated by TCRdb to 2018 to 2020). Receptors were amplified or captured by the immunoSEQ multiplex PCR assay. TCRdb mirrors the immuneACCESS table, restricted to in-frame sequences. Some clones are absent from its copies; in checked studies, under half trace to an unresolved V gene, and the reason for the others is unknown. The sample table contains around 360,000 clones; only one count was recorded for about 90% of them. 8.5% to 12% of the sample is held by the ten biggest clonotypes. The sample comprised peripheral blood. The receptors derive from a woman aged 25 to 45 with COVID-19, enrolled during active disease.

The V and J genes are TRBV27 and TRBJ2-3; D is uncertain. This CDR3 spans 13 amino acids. Trimming cost V 3 bases and J 0 bases, with 4 bases left between them. Germline lookup yields CDR1 MNHEY and CDR2 SMNVEV (reference sequence). CDR3 protein: CASSFGSTDTQYF. CDR3 sequence (DNA): TGTGCCAGCAGTTTCGGGAGCACAGATACGCAGTATTTT.

In its sample, this clone was seen a few times. The chain uses TRBV19 and TRBJ2-7; 12 bases are a match to TRBD2. The germline V gene has CDR1 LNHDA and CDR2 SQIVND (reference sequence). The CDR3 covers 16 residues. The V segment lost 2 bases and the J segment 0 bases; nucleotides outside the gene matches: 2. The CDR3 loop is CASSIRGLAGSYEQYF. The CDR3 coding sequence is TGTGCCAGTAGTATAAGGGGACTAGCGGGCTCCTACGAGCAGTACTTC.

This chain connects TRBV27 to TRBJ2-7; D is unresolved. Per the germline V gene, CDR1 is MNHEY and CDR2 is SMNVEV (reference sequence). V was shortened by 5 bases and J by 0 bases, with 17 bases between the two germline ends. The CDR3 covers 16 residues. CDR3 residues: CASSPVSELDSYEQYF. In nucleotides, the CDR3 is TGTGCCAGCAGTCCCGTTTCCGAGCTTGACTCCTACGAGCAGTACTTC.

This rearrangement joins TRBV5-5 to TRBJ2-7, with TRBD1 matching over 8 bases. CDR3 length: 15 residues. Looked up from germline, CDR1 is SGHKS and CDR2 is YYEKEE (reference sequence). After removal of 4 bases from V and 0 bases from J, the junction contained 6 bases not matched to a gene. The CDR3 region is CASSRAQGASYEQYF. CDR3 nucleotide sequence: TGTGCCAGCAGCAGGGCGCAGGGGGCCTCCTACGAGCAGTACTTC.

The gene calls are TRBV5-1 and TRBJ2-4, with 7 bases aligning to TRBD1. CDR3 length: 15 residues. V shed 2 bases and J 1 base; nucleotides not matched to a gene: 3. CDR1 is SGHRS and CDR2 is YFSETQ in the germline V gene. CDR3 sequence reads: CASSLQGFAKNIQYF. The CDR3, as DNA: TGCGCCAGCAGCTTACAGGGGTTTGCCAAAAACATTCAGTACTTC.

This CDR3 is CASKASGSPHNEQFF. The CDR3, as DNA: TGTGCCAGTAAGGCTAGCGGGAGTCCCCACAATGAGCAGTTCTTC. V is TRBV19 and J is TRBJ2-1; 10 bases fit TRBD2. J lost 5 bases, V lost 7 bases, and 8 bases had no gene match. This CDR3 has 15 residues. Germline CDR1 reads LNHDA; CDR2 reads SQIVND (reference sequence).

This clone was counted only a few times. The chain has TRBV7-9 and TRBJ2-2; 7 nucleotides line up with TRBD2. Germline V gene lookup returns CDR1 SEHNR and CDR2 FQNEAQ (reference sequence). The CDR3 has 12 residues. This CDR3 is CAREKGTGELFF. The CDR3 region has the DNA TGTGCGCGGGAGAAGGGTACCGGGGAGCTGTTTTTT. Drawing the rest from reference TRBV7-9 and TRBJ2-2, the complete variable domain is DTGVSQNPRHKITKRGQNVTFRCDPISEHNRLYWYRQTLGQGPEFLTYFQNEAQLEKSRLLSDRFSAERPKGSFSTLEIQRTEQGDSAMYLCAREKGTGELFFGEGSRLTVL.

The chain combines TRBV6-2 or TRBV6-3 with TRBJ1-5; a possible D gene is TRBD1 (5 bases). Germline-derived CDR1 and CDR2 are MNHEY and SVGEGT. The germline V and J ends were trimmed by 3 bases and 4 bases, with 10 bases remaining between them. This CDR3 has 14 residues. CDR3 in amino acids: CASSYGAENQPQHF. CDR3 DNA sequence: TGTGCCAGCAGTTATGGGGCCGAAAATCAGCCCCAGCATTTT.

J is TRBJ2-3 and V is TRBV24-1; 10 bases are a match to TRBD2. Unmatched junction bases numbered 5, after V lost 5 bases and J lost 4 bases. The CDR3 loop spans 15 amino acids. Germline V gene data show CDR1 as KGHDR and CDR2 as SFDVKD. The CDR3, as DNA: TGTGCCACCAGTGGGGCTAGCGGGAGTGCAGATACGCAGTATTTT. It is translated as CATSGASGSADTQYF.

CDR3 nucleotide sequence: TGTGCCAGCCCCAGTGACGGACTAGGTGGGACCGGGGAGCTGTTTTTT. Amino acids: CASPSDGLGGTGELFF. The V gene is TRBV11-2, the J gene TRBJ2-2, with 7 positions matching TRBD2. CDR3 size: 16 residues. Germline CDR1 reads SGHAT; CDR2 reads FQNNGV. The V and J ends lost 8 bases and 5 bases, in that order; junction bases with no gene match: 14.

The V gene is TRBV2, the J gene TRBJ2-5; possibly TRBD1 for D (5 bases). The CDR3 runs 13 residues. The V gene lost 7 bases and the J gene lost 5 bases, with 14 bases spanning the gap. Germline assignment: CDR1 SNHLY and CDR2 FYNNEI. This CDR3 reads CASKQVEKETQYF. In DNA, the CDR3 is TGTGCCAGCAAACAGGTCGAAAAGGAGACCCAGTACTTC.

The chain carries TRBV2 and TRBJ1-2; TRBD1 agrees at 12 bases. The CDR3 is made up of 14 amino acids. The J segment lost 7 bases and the V segment lost 5 bases, leaving 5 bases of the junction unmatched. Germline V gene data show CDR1 as SNHLY and CDR2 as FYNNEI. CDR3 protein: CASSRDRGLGGYTF. As DNA, the CDR3 is TGTGCCAGCAGTCGGGACAGGGGGCTTGGTGGCTACACCTTC.

The chain recombines TRBV5-5 with TRBJ1-1; 7 nucleotides match TRBD1. The CDR3 is 17 residues long. Germline CDR1 reads SGHKS; CDR2 reads YYEKEE (reference sequence). The junction had 10 bases not matched to a gene; V was cut back by 2 bases and J by 0 bases. Here the CDR3 reads CASSLGWGTELNTEAFF. The CDR3, as DNA: TGTGCCAGCAGCTTAGGGTGGGGGACAGAACTGAACACTGAAGCTTTCTTT. The full variable domain, rest sourced from reference TRBV5-5 and TRBJ1-1, is DAGVTQSPTHLIKTRGQQVTLRCSPISGHKSVSWYQQVLGQGPQFIFQYYEKEERGRGNFPDRFSARQFPNYSSELNVNALLLGDSALYLCASSLGWGTELNTEAFFGQGTRLTVV.

The genes are TRBV6-2 or TRBV6-3 and TRBJ1-6; no reliable D call. This CDR3 has 15 amino acids. V lost 2 bases and J lost 0, with 5 bases in between. CDR1 is MNHEY, CDR2 SVGEGT, per germline. The CDR3 DNA sequence: TGTGCCAGCAGTTACGGCGGCTCCTATAATTCACCCCTCCACTTT. Its translation is CASSYGGSYNSPLHF.

The genes are TRBV11-2 and TRBJ2-7; 8 bases agree with TRBD2. Germline loops: CDR1 SGHAT, CDR2 FQNNGV. With 1 base clipped from V and 4 bases from J, the junction kept 6 bases outside the gene matches. This CDR3 region has 15 residues. The DNA of the CDR3 is TGTGCCAGCAGCTTAGGGTTAGCGGGATTGTACGAGCAGTACTTC. It yields the protein CASSLGLAGLYEQYF.

This clone was counted a single time. This chain links TRBV5-1 with TRBJ2-4; TRBD1 aligns across 9 bases. Germline values: CDR1 SGHRS, CDR2 YFSETQ. The CDR3 spans 15 residues. After removal of 3 bases from V and 10 bases from J, the junction contained 11 bases not matched to a gene. The CDR3 DNA follows: TGCGCCAGCAGCTGGGGGGACAGGGACTTGATTATTCAGTACTTC. This gives the protein CASSWGDRDLIIQYF.

The J gene is TRBJ2-3, the V gene TRBV6-4; 9 nucleotides line up with TRBD2. This CDR3 spans 16 amino acids. Trimming took 0 bases from V and 1 from J; bases not matched to a gene: 2. Germline lookup yields CDR1 MRHNA and CDR2 SNTAGT. CDR3 in DNA: TGTGCCAGCAGTGACTCGAGGACTAGCGGCACAGATACGCAGTATTTT. Protein product: CASSDSRTSGTDTQYF.

The J gene is TRBJ1-2, the V gene TRBV25-1; the match to TRBD1 covers 9 bases. The CDR3 length is 17 residues. Germline V gene sequence: CDR1 MGHDK, CDR2 SYGVNS. Losses at the gene ends were 0 bases for V and 7 bases for J; bases not matched to a gene: 12. The CDR3 region is CASSEYTPLTGGGGYTF. Here the CDR3 DNA reads TGTGCCAGCAGTGAATATACCCCCCTGACAGGGGGAGGTGGCTACACCTTC.

This clone was picked up one time. The V and J genes are TRBV24-1 and TRBJ1-2; maybe TRBD1 (5 bases). CDR3 size: 12 residues. Germline values: CDR1 KGHDR, CDR2 SFDVKD. Trimming removed 4 bases from V and 4 bases from J, with 6 bases in between. As DNA, the CDR3 is TGTGCCACCAGTGACAGGGCCTATGGCTACACCTTC. Translated, it gives CATSDRAYGYTF.

The chain carries TRBV7-2 and TRBJ2-5; 11 bases are a match to TRBD2. This CDR3 is built from 17 residues. The junction had 14 bases not matched to a gene; V was cut back by 6 bases and J by 5 bases. Germline CDR1 and CDR2: SGHTA and FQGNSA. In DNA, the CDR3 is TGTGCCAGCAGACGGGGACTAGCGGAGGGGTTGGCGGAGACCCAGTACTTC. Translation gives CASRRGLAEGLAETQYF.

The chain recombines TRBV4-1 with TRBJ2-7; 7 nucleotides align to TRBD2. CDR1 and CDR2 from the germline V gene are MGHRA and YSYEKL. The V segment lost 0 bases and the J segment 3 bases; nucleotides outside the gene matches: 8. This CDR3 comprises 16 residues. CDR3 in DNA: TGCGCCAGCAGCCAAGAGATCCAGCGGGGATTCTACGAGCAGTACTTC. This translates into CASSQEIQRGFYEQYF.

The sample holds one count of this clone. The genes are TRBV9 and TRBJ1-6, with 9 bases identical to TRBD1. Germline CDR1 and CDR2: SGDLS and YYNGEE. The CDR3 has 15 amino acids. J gave up 10 bases and V 0 bases, and 5 bases lay outside the gene matches. The CDR3 sequence is CASSVVGTGKSPLHF. In nucleotides, the CDR3 is TGTGCCAGCAGCGTAGTGGGGACAGGGAAATCACCCCTCCACTTT.

This chain uses TRBV7-2 with TRBJ2-2; 10 bases fit TRBD2. The CDR3 consists of 14 residues. In germline, CDR1 is SGHTA, CDR2 FQGNSA. The V and J ends lost 7 bases and 6 bases, in that order; junction bases with no gene match: 5. The CDR3 sequence: CASKEAGGPGELFF. DNA of the CDR3: TGTGCCAGCAAGGAAGCGGGAGGGCCCGGGGAGCTGTTTTTT.

This rearrangement joins TRBV4-1 to TRBJ2-5, with 11 nucleotides matching TRBD2. Trimming at V came to 0 bases and at J to 5 bases, leaving 17 bases not matched to a gene. The CDR3 consists of 20 residues. Germline CDR1 MGHRA, CDR2 YSYEKL. Written as DNA, the CDR3 is TGCGCCAGCAGCCAAGATCCCCAAACACCTAGCGGGGGGTTTGGGGAGACCCAGTACTTC. Its protein is CASSQDPQTPSGGFGETQYF.

V usage is TRBV11-3 and J usage is TRBJ2-5; the D gene is possibly TRBD1 (5 bases). This CDR3 has 14 residues. The germline gives CDR1 SGHNT, CDR2 YENEEA. Trimming removed 0 bases from V and 6 bases from J, with 11 bases in between. The CDR3 coding sequence is TGTGCCAGCAGCTTAGATTCCAGGGAACAGACCCAGTACTTC. Translation gives CASSLDSREQTQYF. Full variable domain (missing parts from reference TRBV11-3 and TRBJ2-5): EAGVVQSPRYKIIEKKQPVAFWCNPISGHNTLYWYLQNLGQGPELLIRYENEEAVDDSQLPKDRFSAERLKGVDSTLKIQPAELGDSAVYLCASSLDSREQTQYFGPGTRLLVL.

The chain is built from TRBV2 and TRBJ2-1; 7 bases match TRBD2. Looked up from germline, CDR1 is SNHLY and CDR2 is FYNNEI. V dropped 1 base and J dropped 0; count of bases not matched to a gene: 6. The CDR3 totals 17 residues. CDR3 sequence: CASSEVGGRASYNEQFF. The CDR3 DNA reads TGTGCCAGCAGTGAAGTAGGAGGGAGGGCCTCCTACAATGAGCAGTTCTTC. The full variable domain, with the rest looked up from reference TRBV2 and TRBJ2-1, is EPEVTQTPSHQVTQMGQEVILRCVPISNHLYFYWYRQILGQKVEFLVSFYNNEISEKSEIFDDQFSVERPDGSNFTLKIRSTKLEDSAMYFCASSEVGGRASYNEQFFGPGTRLTVL.

V usage is TRBV4-1 and J usage is TRBJ2-5, with TRBD2 matching over 13 bases. The CDR3 spans 18 residues. Germline loops: CDR1 MGHRA, CDR2 YSYEKL. Unmatched junction bases numbered 9, after V lost 4 bases and J lost 1 base. The CDR3 sequence: CASSLGLAGVSGQETQYF. The DNA for the CDR3 is TGCGCCAGCAGCCTCGGACTAGCGGGAGTTTCAGGCCAAGAGACCCAGTACTTC.

The chain links TRBV27 to TRBJ2-3; perhaps TRBD2 as D (5 bases). The V and J ends lost 6 bases and 0 bases respectively, with 7 bases between them. Germline V gives CDR1 MNHEY, CDR2 SMNVEV (reference sequence). The CDR3 extends over 13 amino acids. CDR3 DNA: TGTGCCAGCAGGAGGACTAGCACAGATACGCAGTATTTT. Protein: CASRRTSTDTQYF.